Following are 18 T cell receptor beta chains from one sample sequenced in a study of T cells in Graves' hyperthyroidism and ophthalmopathy (dated 2019 in TCRdb). Library creation used multiplex PCR. The instrument given in TCRdb is Illumina HiSeq 2000. TCR beta CDR3 regions were amplified from RNA transcripts. For the first round of RT-PCR on the TCR CDR3, the HTBI primer set was used together with the Qiagen OneStep RT-PCR kit. TCRdb cleaned the public reads at Q25 with fastp, built clones with MiXCR and kept in-frame beta chains. All rows with the same CDR3 protein become a single entry with the most common DNA and genes. The sample contains roughly 500,000 distinct CDR3 sequences, about 46% of them found a single time. About two fifths of the sample is in the top ten clones. Sequenced input: peripheral blood or thyroid tissue (not recorded which). These receptors all stem from an adult woman with Graves' disease, either hyperthyroidism or ophthalmopathy (not recorded which).

This clonotype was recorded at least ten times. The genes are TRBV5-5 and TRBJ1-1; a weak D match, TRBD1 (5 bases). The CDR3 spans 14 residues. Germline V lookup: CDR1 SGHKS, CDR2 YYEKEE (reference sequence). V was shortened by 1 base and J by 5 bases, with 12 bases between the two germline ends. CDR3 sequence (DNA): TGTGCCAGCAGCTTGACGGGGGGGGGAACTGAAGCTTTCTTT. Residues: CASSLTGGGTEAFF.

This clonotype was recorded many times. V is TRBV5-1 and J is TRBJ1-1; 7 positions agree with TRBD1. J gave up 6 bases and V 4 bases, and 12 bases lay outside the gene matches. Germline V lookup: CDR1 SGHRS, CDR2 YFSETQ. This CDR3 contains 15 residues. The CDR3 here is CASSATQGFAAEAFF. As DNA, the CDR3 is TGCGCCAGCAGCGCCACACAGGGGTTTGCGGCTGAAGCTTTCTTT.

This rearrangement joins TRBV9 to TRBJ1-1; no clear D. Germline V gene data show CDR1 as SGDLS and CDR2 as YYNGEE. V was shortened by 6 bases and J by 1 base, with 10 bases between the two germline ends. CDR3 length: 13 residues. The CDR3 region is CASISGWNTEAFF. The DNA of the CDR3 is TGTGCCAGCATATCCGGGTGGAACACTGAAGCTTTCTTT.

The gene calls are TRBV7-9 and TRBJ2-7, with D unresolved. There are 14 residues in the CDR3. V dropped 6 bases and J dropped 6 bases, with 18 bases sitting between them. Germline V CDR1 and CDR2: SEHNR, FQNEAQ (reference sequence). CDR3 residues: CASSPNGPFREQYF. The CDR3 region has the DNA TGTGCCAGCAGTCCCAACGGACCCTTTCGCGAGCAGTACTTC.

This chain joins TRBV12-3 or TRBV12-4 and TRBJ2-5; 7 bases map to TRBD1. J gave up 5 bases and V 6 bases, and 6 bases lay outside the gene matches. The CDR3 loop spans 13 amino acids. The CDR3 protein is CASSTGVWETQYF. The DNA of the CDR3 is TGTGCCAGCAGCACAGGGGTATGGGAGACCCAGTACTTC.

The chain carries TRBV29-1 and TRBJ2-5, with D uncertain. In germline, CDR1 is SQVTM, CDR2 ANQGSEA. CDR3 length: 12 residues. The V end was cut by 8 bases, the J end by 2 bases, with 12 bases between. The CDR3 reads CSQAESQETQYF. Written as DNA, the CDR3 is TGCAGCCAGGCGGAGAGTCAAGAGACCCAGTACTTC.

This clonotype was seen at least ten times. The chain has TRBV14 and TRBJ2-5, with D uncertain. V shed 2 bases and J shed 2 bases, with 9 bases lying between them. Germline V gives CDR1 SGHDN, CDR2 FVKESK. The CDR3 covers 14 residues. The CDR3 bases are TGTGCCAGCAGCCAAAATATGGGGCAAGAGACCCAGTACTTC. Protein sequence: CASSQNMGQETQYF.

In this sample, this clonotype turned up many times. This chain connects TRBV5-1 to TRBJ2-5, with TRBD1 identical over 9 bases. Germline V lookup: CDR1 SGHRS, CDR2 YFSETQ. CDR3 length equals 16 residues. Trimming removed 4 bases from V and 2 bases from J; junction bases left unmatched: 9. CDR3 sequence: CASSPGQGSLQETQYF. The CDR3 DNA sequence: TGCGCCAGCAGCCCCGGACAGGGGTCCTTACAAGAGACCCAGTACTTC.

This clonotype was observed at least ten times. The chain carries TRBV25-1 and TRBJ1-6; D possibly corresponds to TRBD1 (5 bases). V was pared by 2 bases and J by 8 bases, with 7 bases between. The CDR3 consists of 13 residues. The germline CDR1 and CDR2 sequences are MGHDK and SYGVNS. The DNA of the CDR3 is TGTGCCAGCAGTGAAGGGGCATATTCACCCCTCCACTTT. Residues: CASSEGAYSPLHF.

This clonotype was seen repeatedly, ten times or more. The chain uses TRBV7-8 and TRBJ2-5; 7 bases align to TRBD1. The germline CDR1 and CDR2 sequences are SGHVS and FQNEAQ. The CDR3 has 14 amino acids. V trimming: 5 bases; J trimming: 0 bases; junction bases outside the gene matches: 3. The CDR3 sequence: CASSPRGYQETQYF. The CDR3, as DNA: TGTGCCAGCAGCCCCAGGGGGTACCAAGAGACCCAGTACTTC.

The sample holds a few counts of this clonotype. The DNA of the CDR3 is TGTGCCACCAGCAGGGAATATAAGAATTCACCCCTCCACTTT. Translated, it gives CATSREYKNSPLHF. This chain joins TRBV15 and TRBJ1-6; no clear D gene. Trimming stripped 3 bases from V and 7 bases from J, with 10 bases between. There are 14 residues in the CDR3. The germline V gene has CDR1 LNHNV and CDR2 YYDKDF (reference sequence).

This clonotype appeared many times. J is TRBJ2-2 and V is TRBV20-1; 9 nucleotides agree with TRBD1. J lost 5 bases, V lost 0 bases, and 4 bases had no gene match. The CDR3 is 15 amino acids. Germline V gene sequence: CDR1 DFQATT, CDR2 SNEGSKA (reference sequence). The CDR3 region is CSAREGQGLTGELFF. The DNA for the CDR3 is TGCAGTGCTAGAGAGGGACAGGGTCTTACCGGGGAGCTGTTTTTT.

This clonotype showed up many times. The chain links TRBV12-5 to TRBJ1-2; D ambiguous. The length of the CDR3 is 13 residues. Between the trimmed V and J ends, which lost 3 bases and 3 bases, there was a span of 8 bases. Germline assignment: CDR1 LGHNT and CDR2 FRNRAP. The CDR3 bases are TGTGCTAGTGGTTTAAATGCGGACTATGGCTACACCTTC. It codes for CASGLNADYGYTF.

In its sample, this clonotype was seen many times. This chain uses TRBV25-1 with TRBJ1-3; D perhaps matches TRBD1 (5 bases). The CDR3 runs 14 residues. Germline assignment: CDR1 MGHDK and CDR2 SYGVNS. V lost 5 bases and J 4 bases, leaving 12 bases between the germline ends. The CDR3 sequence: CASSLRGDGNTIYF. The CDR3 DNA follows: TGTGCCAGCAGTCTTCGGGGGGACGGAAACACCATATATTTT.

This clonotype has just a few counts. The chain combines TRBV18 with TRBJ2-7; no clear D. Germline V lookup: CDR1 KGHSH, CDR2 LQKENI. V lost 6 bases and J 6 bases, leaving 12 bases between the germline ends. The CDR3 runs 12 residues. In nucleotides, the CDR3 is TGTGCCAGCTCCCCCGGACGGGTCGAGCAGTACTTC. Protein product: CASSPGRVEQYF. Full variable domain (rest looked up from reference TRBV18 and TRBJ2-7): NAGVMQNPRHLVRRRGQEARLRCSPMKGHSHVYWYRQLPEEGLKFMVYLQKENIIDESGMPKERFSAEFPKEGPSILRIQQVVRGDSAAYFCASSPGRVEQYFGPGTRLTVT.

This clonotype was seen at least ten times. The V gene is TRBV7-9, the J gene TRBJ1-1, with TRBD1 matching 8 bases. In germline, CDR1 is SEHNR, CDR2 FQNEAQ (reference sequence). The CDR3 contains 16 residues. The V gene end was trimmed by 2 bases and the J gene end by 5 bases; junction bases not matched to a gene: 10. In DNA form, the CDR3 reads TGTGCCAGCAGCTTAAACAGGGGGGACGGGGGGACTGAAGCTTTCTTT. Translation gives CASSLNRGDGGTEAFF. Based on the CDR3 plus reference TRBV7-9 and TRBJ1-1, the full variable domain is DTGVSQNPRHKITKRGQNVTFRCDPISEHNRLYWYRQTLGQGPEFLTYFQNEAQLEKSRLLSDRFSAERPKGSFSTLEIQRTEQGDSAMYLCASSLNRGDGGTEAFFGQGTRLTVV.

This clonotype was seen a few times. This chain connects TRBV19 to TRBJ1-6; TRBD1 might be the D (6 bases). The CDR3 has 15 residues. The V gene's germline CDR1 is LNHDA and CDR2 SQIVND (reference sequence). The V and J ends lost 9 bases and 4 bases respectively, with 16 bases between them. CDR3: CASRNGQQYNSPLHF. In DNA, the CDR3 is TGTGCCAGCAGAAATGGACAGCAATATAATTCACCCCTCCACTTT.

The gene calls are TRBV20-1 and TRBJ1-4, with D maybe TRBD1 (5 bases). The assigned J gene may be wrong: the sequence end matches TRBJ2-3 better. Germline V lookup: CDR1 DFQATT, CDR2 SNEGSKA (reference sequence). The CDR3 runs 13 residues. The CDR3 bases are TGCAGTGCTAGGCAGGGCTCCACAGATACGCAGTATTTT. Its protein product is CSARQGSTDTQYF.